The 5 T cell receptor beta chains listed next were all sequenced from one sample in a study of blood T cells in healthy people across ages. Together with a sample-barcoded 5' primer, a J-beta primer mix was included in a second PCR lasting about 6 to 11 cycles. TCRdb independently ran MiXCR on the 5' RACE reads; one entry per CDR3 protein. The data contain more than 650,000 distinct CDR3 sequences, approximately 53% of them singletons. The specimen was blood. The receptors originated from a man older than 75 in good health.

The chain employs TRBV7-2 and TRBJ2-7; D might be TRBD1 (5 bases). The germline V and J ends were trimmed by 8 bases and 12 bases, with 23 bases remaining between them. The germline CDR1 and CDR2 sequences are SGHTA and FQGNSA. The length of the CDR3 is 13 residues. The CDR3 is CASSLDISVHPYF. The CDR3 bases are TGTGCCAGCTCCCTGGACATTTCTGTCCATCCGTACTTC.

In this sample, this clonotype turned up a few times. This rearrangement joins TRBV12-3 or TRBV12-4 to TRBJ2-7; TRBD2 aligns across 8 bases. The CDR3 is made up of 13 amino acids. With 6 bases clipped from V and 5 bases from J, the junction kept 6 bases outside the gene matches. The CDR3 region has the DNA TGTGCCAGCAGCCAGTCGGGGGGGAACGAGCAGTACTTC. Encoded protein: CASSQSGGNEQYF.

The J gene is TRBJ1-1, the V gene TRBV20-1; D not resolved. In germline, CDR1 is DFQATT, CDR2 SNEGSKA (reference sequence). With 2 bases removed from V and 2 bases from J, the gap between germline ends came to 15 bases. The CDR3 runs 15 residues. The CDR3 region has the DNA TGCAGTGCTAGATCCCGTGGGCAGGCTAACACTGAAGCTTTCTTT. Amino acid sequence: CSARSRGQANTEAFF.

As concerns this clonotype: Germline and junction disagree at one end, which may indicate a read error. The chain employs TRBV29-1 and TRBJ2-5; D is undetermined. Germline V CDR1 and CDR2: SQVTM, ANQGSEA. This CDR3 is built from 13 residues. CDR3 in DNA: TGCGGCGTTGCCCGACTCCTCCAAGAGACCCAGTACTTC. It encodes CGVARLLQETQYF.

The chain recombines TRBV6-6 with TRBJ1-5; 8 nucleotides line up with TRBD1. The V gene end was trimmed by 0 bases and the J gene end by 2 bases; junction bases not matched to a gene: 6. Germline V gene lookup returns CDR1 MNHNY and CDR2 SVGAGI (reference sequence). The CDR3 extends over 17 amino acids. Here the CDR3 DNA reads TGTGCCAGCAGTTACTCGTCAGGGGGCGAGGGCAATCAGCCCCAGCATTTT. It specifies CASSYSSGGEGNQPQHF.